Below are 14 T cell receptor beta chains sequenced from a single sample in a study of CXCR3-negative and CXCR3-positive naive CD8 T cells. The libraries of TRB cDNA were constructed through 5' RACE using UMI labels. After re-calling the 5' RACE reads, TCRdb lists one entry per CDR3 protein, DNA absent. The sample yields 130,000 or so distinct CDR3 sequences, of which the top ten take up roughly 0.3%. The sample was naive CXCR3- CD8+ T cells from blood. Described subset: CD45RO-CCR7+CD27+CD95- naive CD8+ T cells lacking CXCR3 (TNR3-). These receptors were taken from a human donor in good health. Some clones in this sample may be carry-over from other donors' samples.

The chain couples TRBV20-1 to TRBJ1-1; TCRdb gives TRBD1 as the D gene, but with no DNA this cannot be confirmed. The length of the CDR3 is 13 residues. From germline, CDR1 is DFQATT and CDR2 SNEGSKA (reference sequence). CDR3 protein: CSARAGQNTEAFF.

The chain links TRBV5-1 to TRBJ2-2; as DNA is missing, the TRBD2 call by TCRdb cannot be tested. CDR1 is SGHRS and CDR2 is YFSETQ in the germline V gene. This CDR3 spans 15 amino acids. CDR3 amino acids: CASSPVEGYTGELFF.

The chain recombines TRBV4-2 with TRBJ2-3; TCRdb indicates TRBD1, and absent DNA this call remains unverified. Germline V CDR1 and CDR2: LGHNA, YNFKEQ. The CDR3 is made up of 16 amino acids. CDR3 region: CASSQGWSGYTDTQYF.

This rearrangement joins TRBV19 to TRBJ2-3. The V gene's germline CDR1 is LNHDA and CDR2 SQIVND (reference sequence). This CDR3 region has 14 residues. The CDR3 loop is CASSIRPSTDTQYF.

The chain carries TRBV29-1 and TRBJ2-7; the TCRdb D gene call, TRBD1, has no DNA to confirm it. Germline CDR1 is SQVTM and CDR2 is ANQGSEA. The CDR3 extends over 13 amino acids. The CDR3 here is CSVEAGPRGEQYF.

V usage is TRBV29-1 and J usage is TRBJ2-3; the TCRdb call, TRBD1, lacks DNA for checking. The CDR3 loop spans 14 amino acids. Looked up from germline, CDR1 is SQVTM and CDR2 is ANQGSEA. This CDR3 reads CSVDRDIDTDTQYF.

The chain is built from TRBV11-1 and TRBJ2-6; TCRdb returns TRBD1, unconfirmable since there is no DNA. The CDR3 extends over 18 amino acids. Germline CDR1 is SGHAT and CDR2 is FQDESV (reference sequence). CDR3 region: CASSSRDRGASGANVLTF.

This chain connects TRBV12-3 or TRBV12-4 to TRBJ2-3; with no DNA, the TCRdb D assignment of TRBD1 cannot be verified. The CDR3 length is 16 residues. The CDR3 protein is CASSPQLGGAGDTQYF.

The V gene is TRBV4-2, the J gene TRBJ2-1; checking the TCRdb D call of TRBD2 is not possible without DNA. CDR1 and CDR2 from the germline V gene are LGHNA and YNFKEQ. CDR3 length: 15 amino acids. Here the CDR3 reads CASSQGISGGAEQFF.

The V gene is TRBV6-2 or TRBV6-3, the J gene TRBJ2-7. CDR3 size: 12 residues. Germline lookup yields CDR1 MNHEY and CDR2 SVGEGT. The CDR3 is CASEDGYYEQYF.

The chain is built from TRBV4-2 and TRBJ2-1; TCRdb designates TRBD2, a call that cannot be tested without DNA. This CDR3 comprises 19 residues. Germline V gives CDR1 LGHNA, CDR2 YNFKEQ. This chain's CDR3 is CASSQVGTTGLRPYNEQFF.

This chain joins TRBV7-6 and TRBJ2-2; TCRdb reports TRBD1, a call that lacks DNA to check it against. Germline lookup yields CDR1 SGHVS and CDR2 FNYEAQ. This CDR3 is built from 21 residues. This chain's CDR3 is CASSSPSVIRTTTSNTGELFF.

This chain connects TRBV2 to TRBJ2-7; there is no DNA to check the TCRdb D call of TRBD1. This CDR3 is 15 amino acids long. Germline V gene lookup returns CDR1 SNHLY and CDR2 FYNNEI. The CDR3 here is CASSPGTGHPYEQYF.

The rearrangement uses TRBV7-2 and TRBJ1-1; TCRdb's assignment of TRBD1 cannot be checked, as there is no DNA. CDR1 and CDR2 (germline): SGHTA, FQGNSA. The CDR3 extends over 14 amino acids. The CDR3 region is CASSLAVVFSGGFF. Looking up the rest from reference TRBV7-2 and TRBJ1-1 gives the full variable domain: GAGVSQSPSNKVTEKGKDVELRCDPISGHTALYWYRQSLGQGLEFLIYFQGNSAPDKSGLPSDRFSAERTGGSVSTLTIQRTQQEDSAVYLCASSLAVVFSGGFFGQGTRLTVV.